The entry that follows covers one T cell receptor (beta chain) sequence. The sample comes from a study of blood T cell repertoires in COVID-19. TCRdb keeps only in-frame clones here, not all; method: immunoSEQ multiplex PCR. Of 120,000 to 150,000 clones listed, over 75% are singletons. CDR1 SGHTA and CDR2 FQGNSA come from the germline V gene. The CDR3 totals 15 residues. Trimming shortened V by 0 bases and J by 0 bases, and 6 bases separated the two germline ends. Source material: PBMCs or T cells enriched from blood (not recorded which). V usage is TRBV7-2 and J usage is TRBJ1-5; D is uncertain. The receptor's source is a woman in her 30s with acute COVID-19. The CDR3 coding sequence is TGTGCCAGCAGCTTAGCCAGAAATAGCAATCAGCCCCAGCATTTT. Its protein product is CASSLARNSNQPQHF.